Following are 17 T cell receptor beta chains from one sample sequenced in a study of cytomegalovirus exposure and HLA in healthy donors. 13 Jbeta primers and 60 Vbeta primers were used for the PCR. This table comes from immunoSEQ multiplex PCR, and its TCRdb copy is limited to in-frame clones, with some not included. The sample table sets out almost 35,000 clones. Sequencing used PBMCs. The receptor source for this set is a woman aged 40 to 50 in good health and CMV-seropositive.

The chain carries TRBV18 and TRBJ2-7, with unresolved D. Per the germline V gene, CDR1 is KGHSH and CDR2 is LQKENI. V gave up 2 bases and J gave up 2 bases, with 7 bases separating them. The CDR3 has 13 residues. The CDR3 nucleotides are TGTGCCAGCTCACCAGACTCCACCTACGAGCAGTACTTC. Its protein product is CASSPDSTYEQYF. The full variable domain, with the rest looked up from reference TRBV18 and TRBJ2-7, is NAGVMQNPRHLVRRRGQEARLRCSPMKGHSHVYWYRQLPEEGLKFMVYLQKENIIDESGMPKERFSAEFPKEGPSILRIQQVVRGDSAAYFCASSPDSTYEQYFGPGTRLTVT.

This sequence joins TRBV4-2 and TRBJ2-1, with D maybe TRBD2 (5 bases). The CDR3 spans 15 residues. The germline V gene encodes CDR1 LGHNA and CDR2 YNFKEQ. Deletions cut 4 bases from V and 0 bases from J, with 10 bases between. The CDR3 DNA reads as TGTGCCAGCAGCCTCCCGGGGAGCTCCTACAATGAGCAGTTCTTC. It specifies CASSLPGSSYNEQFF.

J is TRBJ2-5 and V is TRBV2; TRBD1 matches 7 bases. The CDR3 is 15 residues long. The germline V gene encodes CDR1 SNHLY and CDR2 FYNNEI. The trim removed 4 bases at V and 4 bases at J, leaving 9 bases unmatched. CDR3 loop: CASSARTGEGETQYF. CDR3 in DNA: TGTGCCAGCAGTGCGAGAACAGGGGAAGGAGAGACCCAGTACTTC.

The chain is built from TRBV6-5 and TRBJ2-1, with D perhaps matching TRBD2 (6 bases). The CDR3 length is 14 residues. The germline gives CDR1 MNHEY, CDR2 SVGAGI. Trimming shortened V by 3 bases and J by 4 bases, and 10 bases separated the two germline ends. The CDR3 region is CASSYSGDYNEQFF. The DNA of the CDR3 is TGTGCCAGCAGTTATAGCGGAGATTACAATGAGCAGTTCTTC.

The J gene is TRBJ2-4, the V gene TRBV6-1, with TRBD2 as a possible D gene (5 bases). CDR1 is MNHNS, CDR2 SASEGT, per germline. Trimming removed 0 bases at V and 6 bases at J, with 12 bases between. The CDR3 spans 15 residues. The CDR3 is CASSEAANEGNIQYF. For the CDR3, the DNA is TGTGCCAGCAGTGAAGCCGCGAACGAGGGAAACATTCAGTACTTC.

This chain links TRBV28 with TRBJ2-1; 8 bases agree with TRBD2. CDR1 is MDHEN and CDR2 is SYDVKM in the germline V gene. The V gene end was trimmed by 6 bases and the J gene end by 7 bases; junction bases not matched to a gene: 14. This CDR3 region has 16 residues. CDR3 sequence reads: CASRKAGAPGVNEQFF. In DNA, the CDR3 is TGTGCCAGCAGAAAAGCGGGAGCGCCAGGGGTGAATGAGCAGTTCTTC.

V gene TRBV19 combines with J gene TRBJ2-5, with 7 bases lining up with TRBD1. Unmatched junction bases numbered 7, after V lost 6 bases and J lost 3 bases. The CDR3 is made up of 14 amino acids. Germline CDR1 and CDR2: LNHDA and SQIVND (reference sequence). The CDR3 loop is CASRSGTAEETQYF. The DNA of the CDR3 is TGTGCCAGTAGGTCCGGGACAGCCGAAGAGACCCAGTACTTC.

The V gene is TRBV4-3, the J gene TRBJ2-7, with D possibly TRBD2 on 6 matching bases. V was clipped by 1 base and J by 0 bases, with 16 bases between them. Looked up from germline, CDR1 is LGHNA and CDR2 is YSLEER. The CDR3 contains 17 residues. The CDR3 nucleotides are TGCGCCAGCAGCCAAGGCCTTCCGGGACTCTCCTCCTACGAGCAGTACTTC. Its protein is CASSQGLPGLSSYEQYF.

This rearrangement joins TRBV5-4 to TRBJ1-1; perhaps TRBD1 as D (6 bases). The CDR3 totals 16 residues. With 2 bases removed from V and 3 bases from J, the gap between germline ends came to 17 bases. Looked up from germline, CDR1 is SGHNT and CDR2 is YYREEE (reference sequence). The CDR3 is CASSFIGTKWYTEAFF. CDR3 coding DNA: TGTGCCAGCAGCTTTATCGGGACAAAGTGGTACACTGAAGCTTTCTTT. Full variable domain (remainder filled in from reference TRBV5-4 and TRBJ1-1): ETGVTQSPTHLIKTRGQQVTLRCSSQSGHNTVSWYQQALGQGPQFIFQYYREEENGRGNFPPRFSGLQFPNYSSELNVNALELDDSALYLCASSFIGTKWYTEAFFGQGTRLTVV.

J is TRBJ2-6 and V is TRBV13, with D tentatively TRBD2 (5 bases). Between the trimmed V and J ends, which lost 5 bases and 0 bases, there was a span of 11 bases. Germline loops: CDR1 PRHDT, CDR2 FYEKMQ (reference sequence). The CDR3 is 16 residues long. CDR3 DNA: TGTGCCAGCAGCCCCCTGGGGAGCTCTGGGGCCAACGTCCTGACTTTC. Its protein product is CASSPLGSSGANVLTF.

This chain joins TRBV6-5 and TRBJ1-6; TRBD1 agrees at 8 bases. CDR1 is MNHEY and CDR2 is SVGAGI in the germline V gene. The CDR3 has 14 residues. Trimming cost V 5 bases and J 9 bases; bases outside gene matches: 6. The CDR3 sequence: CASSIQGASSPLHF. The CDR3 nucleotides read TGTGCCAGCAGTATTCAGGGGGCAAGTTCACCCCTCCACTTT.

The chain carries TRBV7-2 and TRBJ1-2; maybe TRBD1 (5 bases). With 5 bases removed from V and 8 bases from J, the gap between germline ends came to 18 bases. Germline V gene sequence: CDR1 SGHTA, CDR2 FQGNSA. CDR3 length equals 14 residues. CDR3 region: CASSLIRAAIGYTF. CDR3 nucleotide sequence: TGTGCCAGCAGCCTCATCAGGGCAGCCATCGGCTACACCTTC.

This chain joins TRBV5-1 and TRBJ2-1, with 8 bases that match TRBD2. With 7 bases clipped from V and 0 bases from J, the junction kept 18 bases outside the gene matches. The CDR3 extends over 19 amino acids. CDR1 SGHRS and CDR2 YFSETQ come from the germline V gene. The CDR3: CASSHLDLAGTSSYNEQFF. CDR3 coding DNA: TGCGCCAGCTCCCATTTAGACTTAGCGGGGACAAGCTCCTACAATGAGCAGTTCTTC. Drawing the rest from reference TRBV5-1 and TRBJ2-1, the complete variable domain is KAGVTQTPRYLIKTRGQQVTLSCSPISGHRSVSWYQQTPGQGLQFLFEYFSETQRNKGNFPGRFSGRQFSNSRSEMNVSTLELGDSALYLCASSHLDLAGTSSYNEQFFGPGTRLTVL.

The chain combines TRBV9 with TRBJ2-3, with 10 bases matching TRBD2. The V segment lost 0 bases and the J segment 2 bases; nucleotides outside the gene matches: 6. This CDR3 region has 17 residues. Germline lookup yields CDR1 SGDLS and CDR2 YYNGEE. The CDR3 region is CASSVVGAGGFTDTQYF. DNA for the CDR3: TGTGCCAGCAGCGTAGTCGGAGCGGGGGGGTTCACAGATACGCAGTATTTT.

This chain connects TRBV5-1 to TRBJ1-1; TRBD1 agrees at 10 bases. Looked up from germline, CDR1 is SGHRS and CDR2 is YFSETQ. V shed 2 bases, J shed 3 bases, and the junction held 4 bases outside the gene matches. There are 15 residues in the CDR3. The CDR3 DNA follows: TGCGCCAGCAGCTTTACCGGGACAGGGGACACTGAAGCTTTCTTT. Encoded protein: CASSFTGTGDTEAFF.

This rearrangement joins TRBV23-1 to TRBJ2-7, with 7 bases that match TRBD1. TRBV23-1 is sorted into the ORF group, with uncertain function. The CDR3 is 15 amino acids. V gave up 8 bases and J gave up 3 bases; unmatched junction bases: 13. The DNA for the CDR3 is TGCGCCAGCGAACCCAGGACAGGTGCCTTCTACGAGCAGTACTTC. It is translated as CASEPRTGAFYEQYF.

The V call is TRBV30, the J call TRBJ1-6; possibly TRBD1 for D (6 bases). With 2 bases removed from V and 7 bases from J, the gap between germline ends came to 24 bases. This CDR3 region has 18 residues. Germline loops: CDR1 GTSNPN, CDR2 SVGIG (reference sequence). The CDR3 DNA sequence: TGTGCCTGGAGTCATATGGGGGGGACAAGGGGCCAGAATTCACCCCTCCACTTT. Translated, it gives CAWSHMGGTRGQNSPLHF. Together with reference TRBV30 and TRBJ1-6, the CDR3 gives the full variable domain: SQTIHQWPATLVQPVGSPLSLECTVEGTSNPNLYWYRQAAGRGLQLLFYSVGIGQISSEVPQNLSASRPQDRQFILSSKKLLLSDSGFYLCAWSHMGGTRGQNSPLHFGNGTRLTVT.